Listed below are T cell receptor beta chains from one sample, sequenced in a study of radiotherapy plus CTLA-4 blockade in lung cancer. Some clones are missing from TCRdb's copy, which holds only in-frame ones; the method was immunoSEQ multiplex PCR. The repertoire has 14,000 to 15,000 clones, 55% to 80% of them found once; the top ten carry 46%. The sequencing here drew on peripheral blood, taken from a patient treated with radiotherapy plus ipilimumab. Receptor source: a human donor with non-small cell lung cancer whose response to radiotherapy plus ipilimumab could not be evaluated. CDR3s include the opening cysteine and the closing phenylalanine or tryptophan. D genes are given only for firm matches. Clone size is not always given. Where it is, it says once, few, many or a class for expanded clones.

TRBV19	NA	NA	TRBJ1-5	CASKWGLDQPQHF	TGTGCCAGTAAGTGGGGGCTGGATCAGCCCCAGCATTTT
TRBV2	NA	TRBD1	TRBJ1-2	CASSESGQATYGYTF	TGTGCCAGCAGTGAGTCCGGACAGGCCACCTATGGCTACACCTTC
TRBV7-9	NA	NA	TRBJ1-4	CASRPVQGRGANEKLFF	TGTGCCAGCAGACCAGTTCAGGGAAGAGGCGCTAATGAAAAACTGTTTTTT
TRBV6-6	NA	NA	TRBJ1-6	CASSYVGDNSPLHF	TGTGCCAGCAGTTACGTCGGAGATAATTCACCCCTCCACTTT
TRBV7-8	NA	NA	TRBJ1-2	CASSLVVREGGYTF	TGTGCCAGCAGCTTAGTCGTCAGGGAGGGTGGCTACACCTTC
TRBV7-2	NA	NA	TRBJ2-3	CASSLVWGRDTQYF	TGTGCCAGCAGCTTAGTTTGGGGGCGAGATACGCAGTATTTT
TRBV5-5	NA	NA	TRBJ2-2	CASTFSLNTGELFF	TGTGCCAGCACCTTTTCACTGAACACCGGGGAGCTGTTTTTT
TRBV28	NA	TRBD1	TRBJ1-2	CASSTEYPDRGKRGYTF	TGTGCCAGCAGTACCGAATACCCGGACAGGGGGAAGCGCGGCTACACCTTC
TRBV25-1	NA	TRBD1	TRBJ2-5	CASSELGTGGFETQYF	TGTGCCAGCAGTGAATTAGGGACAGGGGGCTTTGAGACCCAGTACTTC
TRBV5-1	NA	NA	TRBJ1-1	CASSPQGRHTEAFF	TGCGCCAGCAGCCCACAGGGTCGTCACACTGAAGCTTTCTTT
TRBV18	NA	TRBD1	TRBJ2-3	CASSSSGQGGNTQYF	TGTGCCAGCTCCAGCTCGGGACAGGGGGGAAATACGCAGTATTTT
TRBV5-8	NA	NA	TRBJ1-5	CASVWTRGQPQHF	TGTGCCAGCGTCTGGACCAGGGGACAGCCCCAGCATTTT
TRBV28	few	NA	TRBJ1-1	CASSLTAMNTEAFF	TGTGCCAGCAGTTTGACAGCAATGAACACTGAAGCTTTCTTT
TRBV7-2	NA	NA	TRBJ1-3	CASSSSGVTFSDSGNTIYF	TGTGCCAGCAGCTCCTCAGGGGTGACCTTCTCCGATTCTGGAAACACCATATATTTT
TRBV2	NA	NA	TRBJ1-1	CASSVGLGGNTEAFF	TGTGCCAGCAGTGTGGGGTTGGGAGGGAACACTGAAGCTTTCTTT
TRBV5-1	NA	TRBD1	TRBJ1-1	CASTTLRTGGRRDTEAFF	TGCGCCAGCACCACACTGAGGACAGGGGGTAGAAGAGATACTGAAGCTTTCTTT